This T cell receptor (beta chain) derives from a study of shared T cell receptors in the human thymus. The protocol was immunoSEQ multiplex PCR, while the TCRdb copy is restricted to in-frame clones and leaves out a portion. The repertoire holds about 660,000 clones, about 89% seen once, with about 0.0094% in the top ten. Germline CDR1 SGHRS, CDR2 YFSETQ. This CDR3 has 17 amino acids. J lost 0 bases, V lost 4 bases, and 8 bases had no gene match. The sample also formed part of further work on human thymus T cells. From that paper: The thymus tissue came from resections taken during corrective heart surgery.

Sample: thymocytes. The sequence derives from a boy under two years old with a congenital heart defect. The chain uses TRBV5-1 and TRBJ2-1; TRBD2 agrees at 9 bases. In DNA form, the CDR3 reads TGCGCCAGCAGCGCCGGACTAGCGTGGAGCTCCTACAATGAGCAGTTCTTC. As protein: CASSAGLAWSSYNEQFF.